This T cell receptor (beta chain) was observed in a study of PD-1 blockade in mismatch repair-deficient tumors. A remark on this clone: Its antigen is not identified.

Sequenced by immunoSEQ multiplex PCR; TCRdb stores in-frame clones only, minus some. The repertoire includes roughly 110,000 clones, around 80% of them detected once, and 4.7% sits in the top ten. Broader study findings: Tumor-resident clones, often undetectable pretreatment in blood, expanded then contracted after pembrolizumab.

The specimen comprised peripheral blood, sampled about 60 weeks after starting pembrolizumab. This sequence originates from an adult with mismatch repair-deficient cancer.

The CDR3 reads CASSLMPGLAVNNEQFF. The CDR3 DNA follows: TGCGCCAGCAGCCTAATGCCGGGACTAGCGGTGAACAATGAGCAGTTCTTC. The chain combines TRBV5-1 with TRBJ2-1; 11 nucleotides line up with TRBD2. CDR1 and CDR2 from the germline V gene are SGHRS and YFSETQ. The CDR3 contains 17 residues. After removal of 4 bases from V and 5 bases from J, the junction contained 11 bases not matched to a gene.